Listed here are 26 T cell receptor beta chains from one sample, sequenced in a study of vaccination and CD4 T cells after COVID-19. Treatment: roughly 10-day PBMC culture with coronavirus spike peptide pools or control peptides (ViraFEST assay). At the Johns Hopkins FTIC core, DNA taken from cultured CD4+ T cells was sequenced by way of the Oncomine TCR Beta short-read assay. TCRdb ran MiXCR on the PCR reads and lists one entry per CDR3 protein. This repertoire shows under 15,000 distinct CDR3 sequences, 25% to 35% found once; its top ten account for less than 15%. Their antigens remain unidentified. Here the sequenced sample was CD4+ T cells from blood, cultured in vitro, taken after SARS-CoV-2 vaccination. The receptors here all came from a human donor who had recovered from COVID-19.

This clonotype turned up a few times. This rearrangement joins TRBV19 to TRBJ2-1, with D hard to call. The CDR3 consists of 14 residues. Germline V lookup: CDR1 LNHDA, CDR2 SQIVND (reference sequence). With 3 bases removed from V and 4 bases from J, the gap between germline ends came to 10 bases. CDR3 nucleotide sequence: TGTGCCAGTAGTATGGCCAGTCTTTACAATGAGCAGTTCTTC. Protein: CASSMASLYNEQFF. The full variable domain, with the rest looked up from reference TRBV19 and TRBJ2-1, is DGGITQSPKYLFRKEGQNVTLSCEQNLNHDAMYWYRQDPGQGLRLIYYSQIVNDFQKGDIAEGYSVSREKKESFPLTVTSAQKNPTAFYLCASSMASLYNEQFFGPGTRLTVL.

This clonotype was picked up a small number of times. This chain uses TRBV7-2 with TRBJ2-2; D gene uncertain. V was clipped by 1 base and J by 4 bases, with 7 bases between them. The germline V gene has CDR1 SGHTA and CDR2 FQGNSA. The CDR3 is made up of 14 amino acids. The CDR3 spells CASSLVARTGELFF. CDR3 in DNA: TGTGCCAGCAGCTTAGTGGCCCGCACCGGGGAGCTGTTTTTT.

The rearrangement links TRBV20-1 to TRBJ1-5; D gene ambiguous. Between the trimmed V and J ends, which lost 2 bases and 5 bases, there was a span of 16 bases. Germline loops: CDR1 DFQATT, CDR2 SNEGSKA (reference sequence). CDR3 length: 15 amino acids. Here the CDR3 reads CSARPPDILHQPQHF. CDR3 bases: TGCAGTGCTAGACCTCCAGACATATTACATCAGCCCCAGCATTTT.

This clonotype was detected only a few times. This chain joins TRBV28 and TRBJ1-2; D is uncertain. V was trimmed by 10 bases and J by 4 bases, leaving 16 bases between them. The CDR3 totals 13 residues. Germline V lookup: CDR1 MDHEN, CDR2 SYDVKM. Written as DNA, the CDR3 is TGTGCCACCCGGGTTCCATCCTCCTATGGCTACACCTTC. This codes for CATRVPSSYGYTF.

The genes are TRBV14 and TRBJ2-1, with D possibly matching TRBD2 (6 bases). The germline CDR1 and CDR2 sequences are SGHDN and FVKESK. V shed 4 bases and J shed 4 bases, with 11 bases lying between them. The CDR3 contains 14 residues. The CDR3 protein is CASSPAGLYNEQFF. CDR3 DNA sequence: TGTGCCAGCAGCCCAGCGGGCCTGTACAATGAGCAGTTCTTC.

The gene calls are TRBV29-1 and TRBJ2-1, with TRBD2 matching 8 bases. Germline CDR1 and CDR2: SQVTM and ANQGSEA. The CDR3 spans 16 residues. After removal of 4 bases from V and 3 bases from J, the junction contained 11 bases not matched to a gene. The CDR3, as DNA: TGCAGCGTTGGGGATGGCGGGCTAGCGGGCTACAATGAGCAGTTCTTC. This codes for CSVGDGGLAGYNEQFF.

Comment on this clonotype: A junction end diverges from the germline sequence, so it may reflect a read error. The CDR3 coding sequence is TGTGCCAGCAGCCAAGGTCTTAGGACAGGGGTGTCCTACGAGCTGTACTTC. It specifies CASSQGLRTGVSYELYF. This sequence joins TRBV14 and TRBJ2-7; 9 bases line up with TRBD1. CDR1 is SGHDN and CDR2 is FVKESK in the germline V gene. CDR3 length: 17 amino acids.

This clonotype showed up just a few times. V usage is TRBV21-1 and J usage is TRBJ1-5. TRBV21-1 is a pseudogene segment. CDR3 size: 14 residues. The DNA of the CDR3 is TGTGCCAGCAGCAAAGGTGAGAGGAATCAGCCCCAGCATTTT. This encodes CASSKGERNQPQHF.

This rearrangement joins TRBV6-5 to TRBJ2-7; 8 bases fit TRBD1. The CDR3 length is 15 residues. Looked up from germline, CDR1 is MNHEY and CDR2 is SVGAGI. Losses at the gene ends were 0 bases for V and 7 bases for J; bases not matched to a gene: 8. The chain's CDR3 is CASSYSSQGAGEQYF. The CDR3 DNA reads TGTGCCAGCAGTTACTCGAGCCAGGGGGCAGGAGAGCAGTACTTC.

Only a few counts were recorded for this clonotype. V is TRBV6-1 and J is TRBJ2-7; 9 bases agree with TRBD2. Germline loops: CDR1 MNHNS, CDR2 SASEGT. J gave up 0 bases and V 4 bases, and 1 base lay outside the gene matches. This CDR3 has 14 amino acids. This chain's CDR3 is CASSGSGSSYEQYF. For the CDR3, the DNA is TGTGCCAGCAGTGGTAGCGGGAGCTCCTACGAGCAGTACTTC.

This clonotype has just a few counts. This chain joins TRBV6-5 and TRBJ1-6; the D gene is possibly TRBD1 (5 bases). This CDR3 is 16 amino acids long. Trimming pared 2 bases from V and 6 bases from J, leaving 14 bases between. CDR1 and CDR2 from the germline V gene are MNHEY and SVGAGI. CDR3 protein: CASSYAPRGGNSPLHF. CDR3 sequence (DNA): TGTGCCAGCAGTTACGCCCCGAGGGGCGGTAATTCACCCCTCCACTTT.

This clonotype was detected a few times. V is TRBV6-2 or TRBV6-3 and J is TRBJ2-7, with D maybe TRBD1 (6 bases). The CDR3 length is 13 residues. Germline assignment: CDR1 MNHEY and CDR2 SVGEGT. V lost 8 bases and J lost 2, with 13 bases in between. In DNA, the CDR3 is TGTGCCAGCGCGACAGGTGCTCCCTACGAGCAGTACTTC. Residues: CASATGAPYEQYF.

Note on this clonotype: A junction end diverges from the germline sequence, so it may reflect a read error. The rearrangement joins TRBV19 to TRBJ2-7; tentative D call: TRBD2 (6 bases). CDR3 size: 12 residues. Germline assignment: CDR1 LNHDA and CDR2 SQIVND (reference sequence). The CDR3 loop reads CASSMTTSPLSF. CDR3 bases: TGTGCCAGTAGTATGACAACTAGCCCTCTTTCTTTC.

This clonotype was seen a handful of times. The gene calls are TRBV19 and TRBJ2-7; possibly TRBD1 for D (6 bases). CDR1 LNHDA and CDR2 SQIVND come from the germline V gene (reference sequence). Trimming cost V 4 bases and J 5 bases, with 18 bases left between them. This CDR3 has 15 residues. The CDR3 is CASSTGWGTGNEQYF. The CDR3 DNA is TGTGCCAGTAGTACGGGATGGGGTACAGGGAACGAGCAGTACTTC.

This clonotype came up once. This CDR3 is CASSQAERQNTEAFF. The CDR3 DNA follows: TGTGCCAGCAGCCAAGCTGAGAGGCAGAACACTGAAGCTTTCTTT. This chain uses TRBV14 with TRBJ1-1; D remains ambiguous. The V end lost 1 base, the J end lost 1 base, and 10 bases lay between the germline ends. This CDR3 region has 15 residues. Germline loops: CDR1 SGHDN, CDR2 FVKESK. The full variable domain, in which reference TRBV14 and TRBJ1-1 provide the parts outside the CDR3, is EAGVTQFPSHSVIEKGQTVTLRCDPISGHDNLYWYRRVMGKEIKFLLHFVKESKQDESGMPNNRFLAERTGGTYSTLKVQPAELEDSGVYFCASSQAERQNTEAFFGQGTRLTVV.

The rearrangement joins TRBV28 to TRBJ2-5; TRBD2 aligns across 9 bases. CDR3 length: 14 amino acids. In germline, CDR1 is MDHEN, CDR2 SYDVKM. Unmatched junction bases numbered 6, after V lost 8 bases and J lost 2 bases. The CDR3 region has the DNA TGTGCCAGCTTTGGGCTAGCGGGACAAGAGACCCAGTACTTC. This encodes CASFGLAGQETQYF.

The chain combines TRBV20-1 with TRBJ1-2; D possibly corresponds to TRBD1 (6 bases). V was shortened by 5 bases and J by 8 bases, with 18 bases between the two germline ends. Per the germline V gene, CDR1 is DFQATT and CDR2 is SNEGSKA (reference sequence). This CDR3 contains 13 residues. The CDR3 spells CSALLRDQGGYTF. CDR3 DNA sequence: TGCAGTGCTCTTCTTCGGGACCAGGGGGGCTACACCTTC.

The genes are TRBV19 and TRBJ2-6; no definite D call. V gave up 5 bases and J gave up 0 bases, with 8 bases separating them. This CDR3 comprises 15 residues. CDR1 is LNHDA, CDR2 SQIVND, per germline (reference sequence). CDR3 residues: CASSLRNSGANVLTF. DNA of the CDR3: TGTGCCAGTAGTCTTCGAAACTCTGGGGCCAACGTCCTGACTTTC.

The V call is TRBV6-1, the J call TRBJ1-2, with a tentative D call TRBD1 (5 bases). Trimming removed 4 bases from V and 3 bases from J, with 15 bases in between. CDR3 length: 15 amino acids. The germline CDR1 and CDR2 sequences are MNHNS and SASEGT. The CDR3 sequence is CASSVGADPYYGYTF. The CDR3 nucleotides read TGTGCCAGCAGTGTAGGGGCAGACCCATACTATGGCTACACCTTC.

This clonotype was seen more than once but under ten times. The chain is built from TRBV27 and TRBJ1-1, with 8 positions matching TRBD1. The CDR3 covers 13 residues. Per the germline V gene, CDR1 is MNHEY and CDR2 is SMNVEV (reference sequence). V dropped 6 bases and J dropped 8; count of bases not matched to a gene: 8. Here the CDR3 DNA reads TGTGCCAGCAGAGACCGACAGGGGCAAGAAGCTTTCTTT. Its translation: CASRDRQGQEAFF.

This clonotype has just a few counts. The chain's CDR3 is CASTQAAYEQYF. In nucleotides, the CDR3 is TGTGCCAGCACCCAGGCTGCCTACGAGCAGTACTTC. This chain uses TRBV11-2 with TRBJ2-7; no firm D call. CDR3 size: 12 residues. CDR1 is SGHAT and CDR2 is FQNNGV in the germline V gene. Trimming removed 7 bases at V and 2 bases at J, with 9 bases between. The whole variable domain, remainder taken from reference TRBV11-2 and TRBJ2-7, is EAGVAQSPRYKIIEKRQSVAFWCNPISGHATLYWYQQILGQGPKLLIQFQNNGVVDDSQLPKDRFSAERLKGVDSTLKIQPAKLEDSAVYLCASTQAAYEQYFGPGTRLTVT.

This chain links TRBV7-2 with TRBJ1-3, with a tentative D call TRBD1 (5 bases). CDR1 and CDR2 from the germline V gene are SGHTA and FQGNSA. This CDR3 is built from 20 residues. With 0 bases removed from V and 0 bases from J, the gap between germline ends came to 21 bases. CDR3 sequence (DNA): TGTGCCAGCAGCTTAGCGTGGGCAGGGAGAGGTTATAGCTCTGGAAACACCATATATTTT. This gives the protein CASSLAWAGRGYSSGNTIYF.

The rearrangement links TRBV10-1 to TRBJ2-7; D remains ambiguous. Trimming took 3 bases from V and 1 from J, leaving 7 bases between them. Germline CDR1 reads WNHNN; CDR2 reads SYGVQD (reference sequence). CDR3 length: 13 amino acids. CDR3 protein: CASSDDKSYEQYF. The CDR3 DNA reads as TGCGCCAGCAGTGATGACAAATCCTACGAGCAGTACTTC.

In DNA form, the CDR3 reads TGTGCCAGTAGTATTCTAGGACTGGAAGAGACCCAGTACTTC. It encodes CASSILGLEETQYF. This chain connects TRBV19 to TRBJ2-5, with D possibly matching TRBD2 (5 bases). Germline V gene data show CDR1 as LNHDA and CDR2 as SQIVND (reference sequence). The CDR3 is 14 amino acids. Trimming removed 3 bases at V and 3 bases at J, with 11 bases between.

The rearrangement links TRBV11-2 to TRBJ2-7; 14 bases are a match to TRBD2. The CDR3 sequence is 16 residues long. Germline loops: CDR1 SGHAT, CDR2 FQNNGV. V shed 5 bases, J shed 2 bases, and the junction held 5 bases outside the gene matches. This CDR3 reads CASSLLGLAGAYEQYF. The CDR3 DNA reads as TGTGCCAGCAGCCTACTGGGACTAGCGGGGGCCTACGAGCAGTACTTC.

This clonotype was picked up a small number of times. The genes are TRBV6-5 and TRBJ1-1; the D is unclear. Germline V lookup: CDR1 MNHEY, CDR2 SVGAGI. This CDR3 spans 14 amino acids. V dropped 2 bases and J dropped 1 base, with 8 bases sitting between them. CDR3 protein: CASSYHPKNTEAFF. The CDR3 DNA reads TGTGCCAGCAGTTACCACCCGAAGAACACTGAAGCTTTCTTT.